The 25 T cell receptor beta chains presented below share a single source sample, sequenced in a study of spatial heterogeneity in lung cancer. Their specific antigens are unknown. Stated time point: sample taken at primary tumor resection. Broader study findings: How many expanded intratumoral alpha and beta TCRs were present tracked the tumor mutation count, which was a count of nonsynonymous mutations.

TCRdb analysed the 5' RACE reads with MiXCR anew, one entry per CDR3 protein. The table lists about 5,600 distinct CDR3 sequences, approximately 7.5% of them singletons. The sample was lung tumor tissue, taken at surgery. Receptor source: a female donor with early-stage non-small cell lung cancer.

This clonotype was counted many times. The chain combines TRBV2 with TRBJ1-5; D not certain. Per the germline V gene, CDR1 is SNHLY and CDR2 is FYNNEI. With 4 bases removed from V and 3 bases from J, the gap between germline ends came to 7 bases. This CDR3 region has 13 residues. The CDR3 sequence is CASSGDFNQPQHF. Here the CDR3 DNA reads TGTGCCAGCAGTGGGGATTTCAATCAGCCCCAGCATTTT.

This clonotype has at least ten counts. The chain is built from TRBV20-1 and TRBJ2-1; no clear D gene. This CDR3 is 13 amino acids long. Trimming pared 6 bases from V and 5 bases from J, leaving 14 bases between. Germline values: CDR1 DFQATT, CDR2 SNEGSKA (reference sequence). CDR3 protein: CSALRRSHNEQFF. For the CDR3, the DNA is TGCAGTGCCCTTCGCCGGAGCCACAATGAGCAGTTCTTC.

In this sample, this clonotype turned up many times. Here the CDR3 reads CASSITQDRYYGYTF. In DNA, the CDR3 is TGTGCCAGTAGTATAACCCAGGACAGGTACTATGGCTACACCTTC. The chain joins TRBV19 to TRBJ1-2, with 7 bases that match TRBD1. The CDR3 is 15 amino acids. The trim removed 2 bases at V and 3 bases at J, leaving 6 bases unmatched. Germline V CDR1 and CDR2: LNHDA, SQIVND (reference sequence).

This clonotype was counted at least ten times. The chain uses TRBV6-1 and TRBJ2-1, with 13 bases aligning to TRBD2. Germline V lookup: CDR1 MNHNS, CDR2 SASEGT. There are 19 residues in the CDR3. V trimming: 4 bases; J trimming: 8 bases; junction bases outside the gene matches: 17. In nucleotides, the CDR3 is TGTGCCAGCAGTGGACCTGGACTAGCGGGGGTAGTGGACGGGGATGAGCAGTTCTTC. It codes for CASSGPGLAGVVDGDEQFF.

There are many counts of this clonotype. The CDR3 coding sequence is TGTGCCAGCAGCCGGGGACTAGCCTACGAGCAGTACTTC. This codes for CASSRGLAYEQYF. The chain carries TRBV7-6 and TRBJ2-7; 8 nucleotides agree with TRBD2. The germline V gene has CDR1 SGHVS and CDR2 FNYEAQ. The length of the CDR3 is 13 residues. V was pared by 5 bases and J by 2 bases, with 2 bases of the junction left unmatched.

This clonotype was observed many times. CDR3 residues: CASSLPPGGSRWVRQFF. CDR3 DNA sequence: TGTGCCAGCAGCCTACCTCCGGGAGGGTCCCGGTGGGTCCGTCAGTTCTTC. J is TRBJ2-1 and V is TRBV7-8; TRBD2 agrees at 8 bases. V trimming: 5 bases; J trimming: 13 bases; junction bases outside the gene matches: 22. Germline CDR1 and CDR2: SGHVS and FQNEAQ. The CDR3 has 17 residues.

This clonotype was counted at least ten times. This chain links TRBV12-3 or TRBV12-4 with TRBJ1-3, with D possibly being TRBD1 (5 bases). The ends were cut back, 4 bases at V and 3 bases at J, with 25 bases in the middle. This CDR3 has 19 amino acids. DNA of the CDR3: TGTGCCAGCAGTTCGACCCGGGACGGCGAATTTTACGGTGGAAACACCATATATTTT. Translated, it gives CASSSTRDGEFYGGNTIYF.

This clonotype was found many times. The rearrangement links TRBV7-2 to TRBJ2-1, with TRBD2 matching over 12 bases. The CDR3 is 20 amino acids. V dropped 2 bases and J dropped 0; count of bases not matched to a gene: 11. The germline CDR1 and CDR2 sequences are SGHTA and FQGNSA. The CDR3 nucleotides are TGTGCCAGCAGCTTATTTGGGTTGACTAGCGGGGGCAGCTCCTACAATGAGCAGTTCTTC. Amino acid sequence: CASSLFGLTSGGSSYNEQFF.

There are many counts of this clonotype. The V gene is TRBV5-5, the J gene TRBJ2-3, with D uncertain. CDR3 length equals 14 residues. Germline loops: CDR1 SGHKS, CDR2 YYEKEE (reference sequence). The ends were cut back, 0 bases at V and 2 bases at J, with 7 bases in the middle. CDR3 DNA sequence: TGTGCCAGCAGCTTGGCCCCTTTCACAGATACGCAGTATTTT. This encodes CASSLAPFTDTQYF.

Ten or more counts support this clonotype. V gene TRBV2 combines with J gene TRBJ2-7; 7 positions agree with TRBD1. Germline CDR1 reads SNHLY; CDR2 reads FYNNEI. The junction had 14 bases not matched to a gene; V was cut back by 7 bases and J by 2 bases. CDR3 length: 16 amino acids. CDR3 protein: CASNLGQTTEAYEQYF. Here the CDR3 DNA reads TGTGCCAGCAACCTGGGACAGACAACCGAGGCCTACGAGCAGTACTTC.

This clonotype appeared many times. The genes are TRBV6-2 or TRBV6-3 and TRBJ1-1; D gene uncertain. The germline V gene has CDR1 MNHEY and CDR2 SVGEGT. This CDR3 comprises 12 residues. With 10 bases removed from V and 6 bases from J, the gap between germline ends came to 15 bases. The DNA of the CDR3 is TGTGCCACTGCCATGAGGTTGGCTGAAGCTTTCTTT. Translation: CATAMRLAEAFF.

By proportion, this clonotype is medium-sized. The CDR3 spells CASSEQGGNGYTF. The CDR3 coding sequence is TGCGCCAGCAGCGAACAGGGGGGGAATGGCTACACCTTC. V gene TRBV4-3 combines with J gene TRBJ1-2; TRBD1 agrees at 8 bases. Trimming removed 5 bases from V and 6 bases from J; junction bases left unmatched: 5. The CDR3 runs 13 residues. Germline loops: CDR1 LGHNA, CDR2 YSLEER.

This clonotype is labeled as medium-sized. The chain recombines TRBV7-2 with TRBJ1-3; TRBD1 matches 9 bases. CDR3 length: 15 residues. Germline V gene lookup returns CDR1 SGHTA and CDR2 FQGNSA. J was trimmed by 3 bases and V by 5 bases; bases with no gene match: 5. This CDR3 is CASSARTGVGNTIYF. CDR3 nucleotide sequence: TGTGCCAGCAGCGCCAGGACAGGGGTTGGAAACACCATATATTTT.

This clonotype is deemed medium-sized. The chain combines TRBV10-3 with TRBJ2-3; 7 bases agree with TRBD2. Trimming removed 2 bases from V and 4 bases from J; junction bases left unmatched: 3. Germline CDR1 and CDR2: ENHRY and SYGVKD. The CDR3 loop spans 14 amino acids. The CDR3 DNA sequence: TGTGCCATCAGTGAGAATCGGGGGGCAGATACGCAGTATTTT. This codes for CAISENRGADTQYF.

This clonotype was found many times. The chain combines TRBV29-1 with TRBJ2-1; TRBD1 might be the D (6 bases). Germline assignment: CDR1 SQVTM and CDR2 ANQGSEA. Trimming cost V 3 bases and J 8 bases, with 11 bases left between them. The CDR3 covers 12 residues. DNA for the CDR3: TGCAGCGTTGACGGGACAAGGGATGAGCAGTTCTTC. Encoded protein: CSVDGTRDEQFF.

The sample holds many counts of this clonotype. This chain connects TRBV11-1 to TRBJ1-2; D unclear. Germline V gene lookup returns CDR1 SGHAT and CDR2 FQDESV (reference sequence). This CDR3 is 14 amino acids long. Trimming removed 5 bases at V and 3 bases at J, with 13 bases between. This CDR3 is CASSQDIADYGYTF. In DNA form, the CDR3 reads TGTGCCAGCAGCCAAGACATAGCGGACTATGGCTACACCTTC.

This clonotype occurred many times. This CDR3 is CSARDAERSSYEQYF. As DNA, the CDR3 is TGCAGTGCTAGAGATGCAGAGCGGAGCTCCTACGAGCAGTACTTC. The chain links TRBV20-1 to TRBJ2-7; the D gene is possibly TRBD2 (5 bases). V dropped 0 bases and J dropped 0 bases, with 12 bases sitting between them. From germline, CDR1 is DFQATT and CDR2 SNEGSKA (reference sequence). This CDR3 comprises 15 residues.

This clonotype came up many times. The chain joins TRBV2 to TRBJ1-1; 10 bases are a match to TRBD1. The V and J ends lost 4 bases and 1 base, in that order; junction bases with no gene match: 0. This CDR3 region has 14 residues. Germline CDR1 is SNHLY and CDR2 is FYNNEI. The CDR3 DNA reads TGTGCCAGCAGTGGGACAGGGGGGAACACTGAAGCTTTCTTT. Translating gives CASSGTGGNTEAFF.

This rearrangement joins TRBV2 to TRBJ2-1, with 10 nucleotides matching TRBD1. This CDR3 comprises 15 residues. CDR1 is SNHLY, CDR2 FYNNEI, per germline. V gave up 5 bases and J gave up 4 bases; unmatched junction bases: 5. The CDR3 region has the DNA TGTGCCAGCAGTCCCGGGACAGGGGAATACAATGAGCAGTTCTTC. As protein: CASSPGTGEYNEQFF. Full variable domain (rest looked up from reference TRBV2 and TRBJ2-1): EPEVTQTPSHQVTQMGQEVILRCVPISNHLYFYWYRQILGQKVEFLVSFYNNEISEKSEIFDDQFSVERPDGSNFTLKIRSTKLEDSAMYFCASSPGTGEYNEQFFGPGTRLTVL.

This clonotype appeared many times. J is TRBJ2-5 and V is TRBV5-4; D is possibly TRBD2 (6 bases). CDR1 and CDR2 (germline): SGHNT, YYREEE (reference sequence). The CDR3 sequence is 15 residues long. The germline V and J ends were trimmed by 0 bases and 5 bases, with 14 bases remaining between them. The DNA of the CDR3 is TGTGCCAGCAGCTTGGATCCTAGCGTGCCGGAGACCCAGTACTTC. Protein: CASSLDPSVPETQYF. The full variable domain, its missing parts supplied by reference TRBV5-4 and TRBJ2-5, is ETGVTQSPTHLIKTRGQQVTLRCSSQSGHNTVSWYQQALGQGPQFIFQYYREEENGRGNFPPRFSGLQFPNYSSELNVNALELDDSALYLCASSLDPSVPETQYFGPGTRLLVL.

This clonotype was detected ten times or more. The rearrangement links TRBV7-9 to TRBJ1-1; possibly TRBD1 for D (5 bases). The CDR3 loop spans 14 amino acids. V was pared by 1 base and J by 4 bases, with 10 bases between. CDR1 and CDR2 (germline): SEHNR, FQNEAQ (reference sequence). The CDR3 here is CASSLVQGGTEAFF. As DNA, the CDR3 is TGTGCCAGCAGCTTAGTTCAGGGCGGCACTGAAGCTTTCTTT.

This clonotype has ten or more counts. The chain employs TRBV29-1 and TRBJ2-1; 12 positions agree with TRBD2. The CDR3 has 15 amino acids. The V and J ends lost 4 bases and 9 bases, in that order; junction bases with no gene match: 10. Germline CDR1 SQVTM, CDR2 ANQGSEA. This chain's CDR3 is CSVGSLAGGPGEQFF. The CDR3 coding sequence is TGCAGCGTTGGGTCCCTAGCGGGGGGGCCTGGTGAGCAGTTCTTC.

This chain connects TRBV5-1 to TRBJ2-1; the D is unclear. From germline, CDR1 is SGHRS and CDR2 YFSETQ. V was shortened by 4 bases and J by 4 bases, with 6 bases between the two germline ends. The CDR3 totals 12 residues. The CDR3 region is CASSPDYNEQFF. In nucleotides, the CDR3 is TGCGCCAGCAGCCCAGATTACAATGAGCAGTTCTTC. The complete variable domain, with remaining parts taken from reference TRBV5-1 and TRBJ2-1, reads KAGVTQTPRYLIKTRGQQVTLSCSPISGHRSVSWYQQTPGQGLQFLFEYFSETQRNKGNFPGRFSGRQFSNSRSEMNVSTLELGDSALYLCASSPDYNEQFFGPGTRLTVL.

This clonotype was picked up many times. This chain links TRBV6-2 or TRBV6-3 with TRBJ2-1; 14 bases match TRBD2. The CDR3 runs to 20 residues. After removal of 0 bases from V and 0 bases from J, the junction contained 7 bases not matched to a gene. The germline V gene encodes CDR1 MNHEY and CDR2 SVGEGT. CDR3 amino acids: CASSYSKGLAGGSSYNEQFF. Written as DNA, the CDR3 is TGTGCCAGCAGTTACTCGAAAGGACTAGCGGGGGGAAGCTCCTACAATGAGCAGTTCTTC.

In its sample, this clonotype was seen many times. CDR3 in amino acids: CASSRGTGEADTQYF. In nucleotides, the CDR3 is TGTGCCAGCAGCCGAGGGACAGGGGAGGCAGATACGCAGTATTTT. The V and J genes are TRBV6-9 and TRBJ2-3; the match to TRBD1 covers 10 bases. The CDR3 is 15 residues long. CDR1 and CDR2 (germline): MNHGY, SVAAGI. V lost 6 bases to trimming and J lost 4 bases; unmatched junction nucleotides: 7.